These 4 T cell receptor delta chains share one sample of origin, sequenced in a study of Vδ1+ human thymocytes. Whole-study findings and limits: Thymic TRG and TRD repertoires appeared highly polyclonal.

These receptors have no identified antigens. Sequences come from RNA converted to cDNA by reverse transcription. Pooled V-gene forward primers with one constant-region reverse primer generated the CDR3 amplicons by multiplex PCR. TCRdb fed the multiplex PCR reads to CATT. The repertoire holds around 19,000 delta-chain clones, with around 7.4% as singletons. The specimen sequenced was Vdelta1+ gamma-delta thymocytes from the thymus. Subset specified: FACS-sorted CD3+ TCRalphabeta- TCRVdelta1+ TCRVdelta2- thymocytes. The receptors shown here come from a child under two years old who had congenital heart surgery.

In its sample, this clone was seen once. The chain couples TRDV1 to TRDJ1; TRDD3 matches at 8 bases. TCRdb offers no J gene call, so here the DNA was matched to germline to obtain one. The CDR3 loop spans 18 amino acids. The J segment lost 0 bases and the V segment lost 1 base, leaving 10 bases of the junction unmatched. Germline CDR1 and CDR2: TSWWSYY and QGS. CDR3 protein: CALGEPKGVLGDTDKLIF. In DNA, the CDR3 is TGTGCTCTTGGGGAACCCAAGGGCGTACTGGGGGACACCGATAAACTCATCTTT.

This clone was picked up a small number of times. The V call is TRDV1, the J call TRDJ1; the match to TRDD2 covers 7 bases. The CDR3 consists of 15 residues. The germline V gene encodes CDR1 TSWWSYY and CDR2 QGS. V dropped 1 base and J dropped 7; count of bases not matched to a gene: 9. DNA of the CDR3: TGTGCTCTTGGGGAACCTATTCTTCCTATCCGTAAACTCATCTTT. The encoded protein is CALGEPILPIRKLIF.

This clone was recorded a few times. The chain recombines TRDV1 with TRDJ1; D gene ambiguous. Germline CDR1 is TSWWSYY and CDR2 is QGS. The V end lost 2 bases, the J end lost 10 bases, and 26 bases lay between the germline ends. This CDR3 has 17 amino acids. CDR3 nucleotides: TGTGCTCTTGGGGAAAGGTGGGTCTACGCCGCCGCGAGGGGACTCATCTTT. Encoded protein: CALGERWVYAAARGLIF.

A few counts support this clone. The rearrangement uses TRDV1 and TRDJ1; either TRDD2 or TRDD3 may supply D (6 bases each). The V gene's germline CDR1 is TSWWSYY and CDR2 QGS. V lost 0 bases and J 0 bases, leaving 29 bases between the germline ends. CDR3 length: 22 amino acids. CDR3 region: CALGELASYSYRGTVYTDKLIF. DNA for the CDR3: TGTGCTCTTGGGGAACTCGCATCCTACTCCTACCGGGGGACAGTGTACACCGATAAACTCATCTTT.